This paragraph reports one TCR beta chain. Its antigen target is currently unknown. No much larger clone is present one base from it, and per-base qualities are unavailable. The library was produced with 5' RACE. The run used an Illumina HiSeq 2500. The second PCR ran for roughly 7 to 11 cycles and used a J-beta primer mix along with a sample-barcoded 5' primer. Each TCR beta cDNA molecule received a unique molecular identifier from a template-switch 5' adaptor carrying 12 random nucleotides. Each sample yielded at least 2.5 million CDR3-containing paired-end reads. First-strand cDNA synthesis was performed from all RNA using the Mint cDNA synthesis kit, with priming by a TRBC-specific oligonucleotide. Following uracil-DNA glycosylase treatment, all cDNA underwent a first 18-cycle PCR with the universal primers M1SS and BC2_uni_R. The authors processed their data as follows. For normalization, 1 million high-quality reads, each with a distinct molecular identifier, were randomly selected from each sample. Instead of being binned into consensus sequences, reads that shared molecular identifiers were thrown out. MiTCR, set to a Q25 quality threshold and the strictest error-elimination algorithm, was used for CDR3 identification, clonotype clustering and error correction. A nonparametric unseen species model with Euler transformation was used to estimate a lower bound on total TCR beta diversity. TCRdb ran its own pipeline on the public reads, namely fastp trimming at Q25 and MiXCR clone calling, and kept in-frame beta chains. All rows with the same CDR3 protein become a single entry with the most common DNA and genes. Here the V and J calls rest on TCRdb's processing, not on the authors' analysis. The sample contains 540,000 or so distinct CDR3 sequences, around 48% of them found a single time. The ten top clones hold just under 25% of the sample.

The source of the sample is a study of blood T cells in healthy people across ages (dated by TCRdb to about 2015). About the full investigation: Template switching captured roughly one uniquely barcoded TCR beta cDNA molecule per two T cells in model experiments. The study measured age-related changes in TCR beta repertoire diversity using deep sequencing normalized with unique cDNA molecular identifiers. Four age groups were formed from the donors: young (average 16 years), middle-aged (roughly 38), aged (about 68) and long-lived (less than 85). To avoid experimental bias, donors of different ages were spread randomly across the sequencing lanes. Two additional independent replicas of 1 million unique cDNA reads from the same blood draw were analyzed for two donors (one aged 18 to 30 and one aged 80 or older). Broader findings and caveats from the paper: Total diversity estimates from one million sequenced T cells were considered lower bounds and underestimates. As age increased, observed TCR beta diversity per million T cells dropped in a roughly linear way, and a significant reduction was already evident by age roughly 40. Donor CMV infection status was unknown, potentially confounding age-related changes in expanded clonotypes. Compared with the aged group, more naive CD4+ T cells, fewer expanded clones and increased TCR diversity were shown by the long-lived group, suggesting age selection. Since profiling was done on bulk unsorted PBMCs, naive and antigen-experienced compartments could not be conclusively compared. Observed TCR beta diversity correlated strongly with the percentage of naive T cells measured by flow cytometry.

The donors were some 39 Caucasian individuals from Russia, aged roughly 6 to 100 years, who were systemically healthy. Each donor gave 8 to 10 milliliters of peripheral blood, collected into EDTA-treated Vacutainer tubes. Ficoll-Paque density-gradient centrifugation was used to isolate PBMCs, with at least 6 million per sample. Trizol reagent was used to extract total RNA from the PBMCs, yielding at least 6 micrograms per sample. For every donor, flow cytometry on a PBMC aliquot measured the percentage of naive CD45RAhigh/CD27high T cells. Its CDR3 holds 14 amino acids, cysteine through phenylalanine. This entry keeps only the CDR3 DNA: 42 bases, framed from base 1. From a lookup of the germline V gene (reference sequence), CDR1 and CDR2 are SGHAT and FQDESV. The junction carries 12 bases between V and J, which are trimmed by 4 bases and 2 bases respectively.

The sequencing sample was made of blood. The chain was built from TRBV11-1 and TRBJ2-7, with TRBD1 tentatively as D gene (6 bases match). The TCR comes from an elderly man in good health. The CDR3 in this case is CASSSAGVTYEQYF. The base sequence is TGTGCCAGCAGCTCGGCAGGGGTGACCTACGAGCAGTACTTC. Here the CDR3 is joined to the reference TRBV11-1 and TRBJ2-7 genes, and the full variable domain is: EAEVAQSPRYKITEKSQAVAFWCDPISGHATLYWYRQILGQGPELLVQFQDESVVDDSQLPKDRFSAERLKGVDSTLKIQPAELGDSAMYLCASSSAGVTYEQYFGPGTRLTVT.